The 30 T cell receptor beta chains listed next were all sequenced from one sample in a study of shared clonotypes between healthy human individuals. Some clones are missing from TCRdb's copy, which holds only in-frame ones; the method was immunoSEQ multiplex PCR. This sample has around 2.5 million clones; 93% occur once, and the top ten carry 0.36%. Input material: naive CD4+ T cells from PBMCs. Subset defined: CD45RA+ positively selected. The source is a man between 18 and 29 years old in good health. Some clones in this sample may be carry-over from other donors' samples.

The CDR3 DNA follows: TGCGCCAGCAGCTTGGGGACATTGGGGATGGATACGCAGTATTTT. This gives the protein CASSLGTLGMDTQYF. This chain connects TRBV5-1 to TRBJ2-3; TRBD1 might be the D (5 bases). Germline CDR1 is SGHRS and CDR2 is YFSETQ. Trimming cost V 0 bases and J 6 bases, with 14 bases left between them. The CDR3 has 15 amino acids.

The rearrangement uses TRBV10-1 and TRBJ2-5; 8 nucleotides line up with TRBD1. This CDR3 has 15 amino acids. V lost 2 bases and J lost 1; bases outside the gene matches: 3. Per the germline V gene, CDR1 is WNHNN and CDR2 is SYGVQD (reference sequence). CDR3 residues: CASSEGQGRQETQYF. The CDR3, as DNA: TGCGCCAGCAGTGAGGGACAGGGTCGCCAAGAGACCCAGTACTTC.

The chain couples TRBV14 to TRBJ2-7; tentatively, D is TRBD1 (5 bases). V lost 4 bases and J 4 bases, leaving 8 bases between the germline ends. Per germline, CDR1 SGHDN and CDR2 FVKESK. This CDR3 spans 12 amino acids. CDR3 bases: TGTGCCAGCAGCCCAACAGGATACGAGCAGTACTTC. It encodes CASSPTGYEQYF.

The CDR3 DNA is TGTGCCAGCCTACGAGAAGAGTCCTACGAGCAGTACTTC. Translation: CASLREESYEQYF. The chain employs TRBV5-6 and TRBJ2-7; D unresolved. This CDR3 is built from 13 residues. Germline V gene lookup returns CDR1 SGHDT and CDR2 YYEEEE. Trimming cost V 7 bases and J 1 base, with 12 bases left between them.

V usage is TRBV6-1 and J usage is TRBJ1-5; 9 bases line up with TRBD1. The J segment lost 10 bases and the V segment lost 8 bases, leaving 12 bases of the junction unmatched. The CDR3 has 14 amino acids. CDR1 and CDR2 from the germline V gene are MNHNS and SASEGT. The CDR3 region has the DNA TGTGCCAGCGCAACCCCTTCGGGACAGGGTCCCCAGCATTTT. Protein product: CASATPSGQGPQHF.

J is TRBJ1-1 and V is TRBV6-5; no firm D call. There are 13 residues in the CDR3. CDR1 MNHEY and CDR2 SVGAGI come from the germline V gene. V lost 2 bases to trimming and J lost 5 bases, with 9 bases between them. DNA of the CDR3: TGTGCCAGCAGTTACACGAGGGAGACTGAAGCTTTCTTT. Translation: CASSYTRETEAFF.

In the case of this clone: The identical CDR3 is also encoded by other nucleotide sequences in the sample. The chain is built from TRBV7-9 and TRBJ2-3; no firm D call. CDR3 length: 14 amino acids. Trimming pared 0 bases from V and 1 base from J, leaving 5 bases between. CDR1 is SEHNR and CDR2 is FQNEAQ in the germline V gene (reference sequence). CDR3 residues: CASSLAQGTDTQYF. The DNA of the CDR3 is TGTGCCAGCAGCTTAGCGCAAGGCACAGATACGCAGTATTTT.

This clone was observed once. The chain combines TRBV5-5 with TRBJ2-7; D gene ambiguous. Germline lookup yields CDR1 SGHKS and CDR2 YYEKEE (reference sequence). CDR3 length: 15 residues. Trimming took 0 bases from V and 0 from J, leaving 10 bases between them. As DNA, the CDR3 is TGTGCCAGCAGCTTGGACACCAGGAGCTCCTACGAGCAGTACTTC. It codes for CASSLDTRSSYEQYF.

The V call is TRBV7-8, the J call TRBJ2-7, with D perhaps TRBD1 (6 bases). V was clipped by 6 bases and J by 5 bases, with 20 bases between them. The CDR3 runs 15 residues. Germline CDR1 is SGHVS and CDR2 is FQNEAQ. CDR3 in DNA: TGTGCCAGCAGTGTTACAGGGCCGGTGTTGAACGAGCAGTACTTC. Amino acids: CASSVTGPVLNEQYF.

The chain couples TRBV7-2 to TRBJ2-4; maybe TRBD1 (6 bases). The CDR3 covers 14 residues. The germline V gene has CDR1 SGHTA and CDR2 FQGNSA. V lost 5 bases, J lost 8 bases, and 16 bases lay in between. For the CDR3, the DNA is TGTGCCAGCAGCCTCACAGGGTCAATTGACATTCAGTACTTC. Encoded protein: CASSLTGSIDIQYF.

On this clone: This sample also contains other DNA sequences that code for the same CDR3. The CDR3 sequence is CASSLGRSTDTQYF. For the CDR3, the DNA is TGTGCCAGCAGCCTAGGGAGAAGCACAGATACGCAGTATTTT. The chain joins TRBV11-3 to TRBJ2-3, with D perhaps matching TRBD2 (5 bases). The germline gives CDR1 SGHNT, CDR2 YENEEA. The CDR3 is 14 residues long. The V end lost 5 bases, the J end lost 0 bases, and 9 bases lay between the germline ends.

The chain is built from TRBV15 and TRBJ1-1; D is ambiguous. CDR3 length: 13 amino acids. With 1 base removed from V and 4 bases from J, the gap between germline ends came to 7 bases. Germline V gene data show CDR1 as LNHNV and CDR2 as YYDKDF (reference sequence). CDR3 sequence: CATSRVASTEAFF. The CDR3 bases are TGTGCCACCAGCAGAGTAGCAAGCACTGAAGCTTTCTTT.

The chain joins TRBV14 to TRBJ2-1; D is unclear. The V and J ends lost 1 base and 10 bases respectively, with 17 bases between them. The CDR3 loop spans 15 amino acids. From germline, CDR1 is SGHDN and CDR2 FVKESK. CDR3 sequence reads: CASSQGQWTLQEQFF. CDR3 in DNA: TGTGCCAGCAGCCAAGGACAATGGACCCTTCAAGAGCAGTTCTTC. Supplemented by reference TRBV14 and TRBJ2-1, the full variable domain reads EAGVTQFPSHSVIEKGQTVTLRCDPISGHDNLYWYRRVMGKEIKFLLHFVKESKQDESGMPNNRFLAERTGGTYSTLKVQPAELEDSGVYFCASSQGQWTLQEQFFGPGTRLTVL.

V is TRBV5-4 and J is TRBJ1-3; tentative D call: TRBD1 (6 bases). CDR3 length: 16 amino acids. Germline loops: CDR1 SGHNT, CDR2 YYREEE (reference sequence). The V end was cut by 0 bases, the J end by 3 bases, with 13 bases between. CDR3 coding DNA: TGTGCCAGCAGCTTGGTCGGGGGGCAAGATGGAAACACCATATATTTT. It encodes CASSLVGGQDGNTIYF.

The chain employs TRBV27 and TRBJ2-7, with D tentatively TRBD1 (6 bases). V lost 6 bases to trimming and J lost 2 bases, with 20 bases between them. Per the germline V gene, CDR1 is MNHEY and CDR2 is SMNVEV (reference sequence). This CDR3 comprises 16 residues. The CDR3: CASRSLGAGATYEQYF. DNA of the CDR3: TGTGCCAGCAGATCCCTGGGGGCCGGAGCCACCTACGAGCAGTACTTC.

Remarks on this clone: The sample holds other DNA sequences that translate to the same CDR3. The chain carries TRBV9 and TRBJ2-7, with TRBD1 identical over 9 bases. The J segment lost 4 bases and the V segment lost 4 bases, leaving 3 bases of the junction unmatched. Germline V CDR1 and CDR2: SGDLS, YYNGEE. This CDR3 has 13 amino acids. The CDR3 here is CASSTGQGYEQYF. In nucleotides, the CDR3 is TGTGCCAGCAGCACGGGACAGGGATACGAGCAGTACTTC.

This clone has just one count. The chain employs TRBV19 and TRBJ2-3; TRBD1 might be the D (6 bases). Germline CDR1 and CDR2: LNHDA and SQIVND (reference sequence). CDR3 size: 14 residues. V was clipped by 6 bases and J by 2 bases, with 12 bases between them. The CDR3 protein is CASRPTGATDTQYF. The DNA of the CDR3 is TGTGCCAGTAGACCGACAGGAGCCACAGATACGCAGTATTTT.

The chain has TRBV21-1 and TRBJ2-7; the D call of TRBD2 is as the table states it, not checked on the DNA. TRBV21-1 is termed a pseudogene. CDR3 length: 17 amino acids. This chain's CDR3 is CASPPGTSGSNSYEQYF. CDR3 in DNA: TGTGCCAGCCCACCGGGGACTAGCGGGAGCAATTCCTACGAGCAGTACTTC.

The V call is TRBV6-5, the J call TRBJ1-2; 8 nucleotides line up with TRBD1. There are 15 residues in the CDR3. Germline CDR1 and CDR2: MNHEY and SVGAGI. Trimming at V came to 3 bases and at J to 4 bases, leaving 7 bases not matched to a gene. The CDR3 DNA is TGTGCCAGCAGTTATCGGGACAGGTGGAGCTATGGCTACACCTTC. It encodes CASSYRDRWSYGYTF.

The V and J genes are TRBV27 and TRBJ1-5; no definite D call. The CDR3 extends over 14 amino acids. The V and J ends lost 4 bases and 9 bases respectively, with 16 bases between them. The germline V gene has CDR1 MNHEY and CDR2 SMNVEV (reference sequence). The CDR3 spells CASSSTNSWRPQHF. In DNA, the CDR3 is TGTGCCAGCAGTTCCACTAATTCCTGGCGGCCCCAGCATTTT.

The table lists this clone with a count of one. The CDR3 region is CASSLWASGISYEQYF. The CDR3 region has the DNA TGTGCCAGCAGTTTATGGGCTAGCGGGATCTCCTACGAGCAGTACTTC. The V gene is TRBV27, the J gene TRBJ2-7; 9 nucleotides agree with TRBD2. The CDR3 is 16 amino acids. V lost 1 base to trimming and J lost 0 bases; unmatched junction nucleotides: 4. Germline values: CDR1 MNHEY, CDR2 SMNVEV (reference sequence).

The V call is TRBV15, the J call TRBJ1-4, with TRBD1 matching over 7 bases. V shed 0 bases and J 8 bases; nucleotides not matched to a gene: 6. Looked up from germline, CDR1 is LNHNV and CDR2 is YYDKDF (reference sequence). The CDR3 extends over 15 amino acids. The CDR3 region has the DNA TGTGCCACCAGCAGAGATCAGGGGGTTCGGGAAAAACTGTTTTTT. Its protein product is CATSRDQGVREKLFF.

The V gene is TRBV7-8, the J gene TRBJ2-3; a weak D match, TRBD2 (5 bases). Germline CDR1 reads SGHVS; CDR2 reads FQNEAQ. Trimming took 2 bases from V and 5 from J, leaving 14 bases between them. This CDR3 has 15 residues. CDR3 bases: TGTGCCAGCAGCTTAAGGAGGTCGGGAAAAGATACGCAGTATTTT. Protein: CASSLRRSGKDTQYF. The entire variable domain, with the rest obtained from reference TRBV7-8 and TRBJ2-3, is as follows: GAGVSQSPRYKVAKRGQDVALRCDPISGHVSLFWYQQALGQGPEFLTYFQNEAQLDKSGLPSDRFFAERPEGSVSTLKIQRTQQEDSAVYLCASSLRRSGKDTQYFGPGTRLTVL.

As to this clone: The sample has other DNA sequences that encode this CDR3 too. This chain links TRBV6-6 with TRBJ1-1, with a weak D call TRBD1 (5 bases). CDR3 length: 14 residues. Germline V gene sequence: CDR1 MNHNY, CDR2 SVGAGI (reference sequence). The germline V and J ends were trimmed by 2 bases and 1 base, with 8 bases remaining between them. The CDR3: CASSYRTGNTEAFF. CDR3 DNA sequence: TGTGCCAGCAGTTACCGTACAGGGAACACTGAAGCTTTCTTT.

Comments on this clone: At the DNA level, this CDR3 is encoded by other sequences in the same sample as well. This rearrangement joins TRBV7-3 to TRBJ1-1, with 7 nucleotides matching TRBD1. The germline V gene encodes CDR1 SGHTA and CDR2 FQGTGA. Trimming cost V 4 bases and J 5 bases; bases outside gene matches: 7. The CDR3 runs to 14 residues. As DNA, the CDR3 is TGTGCCAGCAGCTCCCAGGGGGAAGGAACTGAAGCTTTCTTT. Translating it yields CASSSQGEGTEAFF.

The genes are TRBV5-1 and TRBJ2-2; 9 bases agree with TRBD2. Germline loops: CDR1 SGHRS, CDR2 YFSETQ. Trimming removed 4 bases from V and 7 bases from J; junction bases left unmatched: 8. This CDR3 is built from 15 residues. The CDR3 spells CASSLLSGSSGELFF. DNA for the CDR3: TGCGCCAGCAGCCTTCTTAGCGGGAGTAGCGGGGAGCTGTTTTTT. The whole variable domain, filled in from reference TRBV5-1 and TRBJ2-2, reads KAGVTQTPRYLIKTRGQQVTLSCSPISGHRSVSWYQQTPGQGLQFLFEYFSETQRNKGNFPGRFSGRQFSNSRSEMNVSTLELGDSALYLCASSLLSGSSGELFFGEGSRLTVL.

This sequence joins TRBV6-6 and TRBJ1-5; possible D gene TRBD1, 5 bases. Trimming pared 4 bases from V and 5 bases from J, leaving 12 bases between. The V gene's germline CDR1 is MNHNY and CDR2 SVGAGI (reference sequence). The CDR3 runs to 14 residues. In nucleotides, the CDR3 is TGTGCCAGCAGTTTAGATGGGGGGTATCAGCCCCAGCATTTT. This sequence encodes CASSLDGGYQPQHF.

This sequence joins TRBV28 and TRBJ1-2; 8 bases agree with TRBD1. The CDR3 totals 14 residues. The trim removed 3 bases at V and 7 bases at J, leaving 7 bases unmatched. Germline assignment: CDR1 MDHEN and CDR2 SYDVKM. Written as DNA, the CDR3 is TGTGCCAGCAGTTTGACAGGGGCAACCTCTGGCTACACCTTC. As protein: CASSLTGATSGYTF.

The chain uses TRBV10-3 and TRBJ1-4, with a weak D call TRBD1 (5 bases). The CDR3 runs 16 residues. CDR1 and CDR2 (germline): ENHRY, SYGVKD. Trimming cost V 8 bases and J 6 bases, with 22 bases left between them. The CDR3 sequence: CAIGYSGRTDYEKLFF. The CDR3 region has the DNA TGTGCCATCGGATACTCGGGACGTACGGACTATGAAAAACTGTTTTTT.

On this clone: This CDR3 is also generated by other DNA sequences in the sample. This chain connects TRBV5-1 to TRBJ1-2; D unresolved. The CDR3 spans 13 residues. The V end lost 0 bases, the J end lost 1 base, and 4 bases lay between the germline ends. Germline CDR1 reads SGHRS; CDR2 reads YFSETQ. CDR3 in amino acids: CASSLDSNYGYTF. The CDR3 bases are TGCGCCAGCAGCTTGGACAGTAACTATGGCTACACCTTC.